The next 18 T cell receptor beta chains were all read from a single sample in a study of blood T cell repertoires in COVID-19. Data came from immunoSEQ multiplex PCR; TCRdb stores just in-frame clones and leaves some out. The repertoire holds approximately 250,000 clones, with approximately 86% as singletons. The sample comprised peripheral blood. These receptors came from a woman in her seventies with COVID-19, enrolled during active disease.

The chain is built from TRBV27 and TRBJ1-2; TRBD1 matches at 7 bases. This CDR3 is 13 amino acids long. J was trimmed by 2 bases and V by 8 bases; bases with no gene match: 5. From germline, CDR1 is MNHEY and CDR2 SMNVEV (reference sequence). In nucleotides, the CDR3 is TGTGCCAGCCTAGGGACAGCCAACTATGGCTACACCTTC. Translation: CASLGTANYGYTF.

The chain is built from TRBV19 and TRBJ2-7; TRBD1 is a possible D gene (6 bases). The CDR3 runs to 15 residues. V lost 1 base, J lost 1 base, and 11 bases lay in between. Germline-derived CDR1 and CDR2 are LNHDA and SQIVND (reference sequence). The DNA of the CDR3 is TGTGCCAGTAGTATAGTGGGACACCAATCCTACGAGCAGTACTTC. Its translation is CASSIVGHQSYEQYF. The entire variable domain, with the rest obtained from reference TRBV19 and TRBJ2-7, is as follows: DGGITQSPKYLFRKEGQNVTLSCEQNLNHDAMYWYRQDPGQGLRLIYYSQIVNDFQKGDIAEGYSVSREKKESFPLTVTSAQKNPTAFYLCASSIVGHQSYEQYFGPGTRLTVT.

The rearrangement links TRBV19 to TRBJ1-3; a weak D match, TRBD1 (6 bases). V was pared by 7 bases and J by 5 bases, with 18 bases between. Germline V gives CDR1 LNHDA, CDR2 SQIVND (reference sequence). This CDR3 spans 15 amino acids. Here the CDR3 reads CASNIPGTKRNTIYF. The CDR3 nucleotides are TGTGCCAGTAATATCCCGGGGACAAAAAGAAACACCATATATTTT.

The chain combines TRBV28 with TRBJ1-5; TRBD1 is a possible D gene (6 bases). V was cut by 6 bases and J by 3 bases, with 12 bases left in between. CDR1 is MDHEN and CDR2 is SYDVKM in the germline V gene. The CDR3 is 14 amino acids. DNA for the CDR3: TGTGCCAGCAGACAAACAGGGCTCAATCAGCCCCAGCATTTT. This codes for CASRQTGLNQPQHF.

The gene calls are TRBV18 and TRBJ1-1, with D hard to call. This CDR3 is built from 12 residues. In germline, CDR1 is KGHSH, CDR2 LQKENI. Trimming pared 0 bases from V and 7 bases from J, leaving 6 bases between. The CDR3 DNA reads TGTGCCAGCTCACCACCAGGGAGTGAAGCTTTCTTT. Translation: CASSPPGSEAFF.

This clone appeared a single time. The chain couples TRBV5-1 to TRBJ2-5; D is perhaps TRBD2 (7 bases). Germline values: CDR1 SGHRS, CDR2 YFSETQ. There are 15 residues in the CDR3. V was cut by 2 bases and J by 3 bases, with 14 bases left in between. CDR3 bases: TGCGCCAGCAGCTTAATAGGCGGGGGCGAAGAGACCCAGTACTTC. Translated: CASSLIGGGEETQYF.

The rearrangement links TRBV19 to TRBJ2-4, with 7 bases aligning to TRBD1. This CDR3 spans 16 amino acids. Trimming cost V 4 bases and J 0 bases; bases outside gene matches: 6. Germline-derived CDR1 and CDR2 are LNHDA and SQIVND (reference sequence). CDR3 bases: TGTGCCAGTAGTAGGGGGACAGAGATAGCCAAAAACATTCAGTACTTC. Protein: CASSRGTEIAKNIQYF.

This chain uses TRBV23-1 with TRBJ2-1; 10 nucleotides match TRBD2. TRBV23-1 is an ORF, and what it does is uncertain. The CDR3 is 15 residues long. V lost 1 base to trimming and J lost 3 bases; unmatched junction nucleotides: 0. CDR3 sequence reads: CASSQLAGGYNEQFF. The CDR3 DNA reads as TGCGCCAGCAGTCAATTAGCGGGGGGCTACAATGAGCAGTTCTTC.

Comment on this clone: Other DNA sequences in the same sample also yield this CDR3. The chain joins TRBV7-9 to TRBJ2-7, with D perhaps matching TRBD1 (5 bases). Germline CDR1 SEHNR, CDR2 FQNEAQ (reference sequence). Trimming pared 1 base from V and 2 bases from J, leaving 9 bases between. This CDR3 contains 14 residues. CDR3 DNA: TGTGCCAGCAGCTTAGGGGGCGGACCCTACGAGCAGTACTTC. This translates into CASSLGGGPYEQYF.

This clone has just one count. At one of its ends the junction is not consistent with the germline gene, which may arise from a read error. CDR3 in amino acids: CATSDLRPNRPRPF. DNA for the CDR3: TGTGCCACCAGTGATTTGCGCCCGAACAGGCCTAGGCCATTT. This chain connects TRBV24-1 to TRBJ1-6; possible D gene TRBD1, 5 bases. Germline V gene sequence: CDR1 KGHDR, CDR2 SFDVKD. The length of the CDR3 is 14 residues.

This clone showed up just once. The chain uses TRBV30 and TRBJ1-2; D unresolved. The CDR3 runs 13 residues. The V gene's germline CDR1 is GTSNPN and CDR2 SVGIG (reference sequence). V was clipped by 5 bases and J by 2 bases, with 12 bases between them. The CDR3 DNA reads as TGTGCCTGGGGGCCAGGCGTCAACTATGGCTACACCTTC. It encodes CAWGPGVNYGYTF.

In DNA form, the CDR3 reads TGTGCCAGCAGCGACCCAAGCGGGGGCGAAGGGAATCAGCCCCAGCATTTT. Its translation: CASSDPSGGEGNQPQHF. The chain recombines TRBV2 with TRBJ1-5, with a weak D call TRBD1 (6 bases). Looked up from germline, CDR1 is SNHLY and CDR2 is FYNNEI. Trimming took off 6 bases at V and 4 bases at J, with 22 bases between the two ends. The length of the CDR3 is 17 residues.

This clone appeared many times. The chain has TRBV4-1 and TRBJ1-6; 8 bases map to TRBD1. J gave up 5 bases and V 0 bases, and 6 bases lay outside the gene matches. CDR3 length equals 17 residues. CDR1 and CDR2 (germline): MGHRA, YSYEKL. CDR3 nucleotide sequence: TGCGCCAGCAGCCAAGATACCCGGACAGGGAATAATTCACCCCTCCACTTT. This gives the protein CASSQDTRTGNNSPLHF.

The gene calls are TRBV12-5 and TRBJ1-3; D might be TRBD1 (5 bases). Germline lookup yields CDR1 LGHNT and CDR2 FRNRAP. CDR3 size: 15 residues. The ends were cut back, 1 base at V and 0 bases at J, with 7 bases in the middle. CDR3 sequence: CASGLGQFSGNTIYF. The CDR3 DNA is TGTGCTAGTGGTTTGGGACAGTTCTCTGGAAACACCATATATTTT.

The rearrangement joins TRBV6-5 to TRBJ2-7, with TRBD2 matching 8 bases. This CDR3 has 13 amino acids. The V gene end was trimmed by 10 bases and the J gene end by 2 bases; junction bases not matched to a gene: 7. Germline V gives CDR1 MNHEY, CDR2 SVGAGI. The chain's CDR3 is CATKAGVTYEQYF. CDR3 in DNA: TGTGCCACTAAAGCGGGGGTTACCTACGAGCAGTACTTC.

The V gene is TRBV24-1, the J gene TRBJ1-2; 8 positions agree with TRBD1. This CDR3 has 16 amino acids. Germline CDR1 reads KGHDR; CDR2 reads SFDVKD. V lost 1 base, J lost 9 bases, and 12 bases stayed unmatched. The DNA for the CDR3 is TGTGCCACCAGTGATTTAACCCCGACAGGGGTTGAGAGCTACACCTTC. Its protein is CATSDLTPTGVESYTF.

The chain combines TRBV18 with TRBJ1-6, with D hard to call. Deletions cut 3 bases from V and 7 bases from J, with 13 bases between. Germline V gene data show CDR1 as KGHSH and CDR2 as LQKENI. The CDR3 has 15 residues. The CDR3 DNA reads TGTGCCAGCTCACCCCTGGCGGGGAAGAATTCACCCCTCCACTTT. It encodes CASSPLAGKNSPLHF. The full variable domain, with the rest looked up from reference TRBV18 and TRBJ1-6, is NAGVMQNPRHLVRRRGQEARLRCSPMKGHSHVYWYRQLPEEGLKFMVYLQKENIIDESGMPKERFSAEFPKEGPSILRIQQVVRGDSAAYFCASSPLAGKNSPLHFGNGTRLTVT.

The CDR3 region has the DNA TGTGCCAGCAGCCCCCAGGCCGGGGGGAACACTGAAGCTTTCTTT. Protein sequence: CASSPQAGGNTEAFF. This chain uses TRBV7-3 with TRBJ1-1; a weak D match, TRBD1 (5 bases). CDR3 length: 15 residues. The germline V gene encodes CDR1 SGHTA and CDR2 FQGTGA. V lost 5 bases and J lost 1, with 14 bases in between.